This entry lists 29 T cell receptor beta chains sequenced from one sample in a study of blood T cell repertoires in COVID-19. Sequenced by immunoSEQ multiplex PCR; TCRdb stores in-frame clones only, minus some. The table lists nearly 55,000 clones, approximately 86% of them singletons, with about an eighth in the top ten. The sample consisted of peripheral blood. These receptors were taken from an older man with active COVID-19.

CDR3 sequence (DNA): TGTGCCAGTAGGCCGGACTCGATGGGCTACGAGCAGTACTTC. Translating gives CASRPDSMGYEQYF. The rearrangement links TRBV19 to TRBJ2-7, with TRBD2 as a possible D gene (5 bases). The ends were cut back, 6 bases at V and 3 bases at J, with 15 bases in the middle. The germline CDR1 and CDR2 sequences are LNHDA and SQIVND (reference sequence). This CDR3 has 14 amino acids.

This clone showed up just once. The chain recombines TRBV11-3 with TRBJ1-2; D gene ambiguous. The CDR3 loop spans 13 amino acids. Between the trimmed V and J ends, which lost 1 base and 8 bases, there was a span of 11 bases. Looked up from germline, CDR1 is SGHNT and CDR2 is YENEEA. CDR3 coding DNA: TGTGCCAGCAGCTTAGCAGCCCAGCGGGGCTACACCTTC. It encodes CASSLAAQRGYTF. The full variable domain, its missing parts supplied by reference TRBV11-3 and TRBJ1-2, is EAGVVQSPRYKIIEKKQPVAFWCNPISGHNTLYWYLQNLGQGPELLIRYENEEAVDDSQLPKDRFSAERLKGVDSTLKIQPAELGDSAVYLCASSLAAQRGYTFGSGTRLTVV.

The CDR3 bases are TGTGCCAGCAGTTTCTCCTACAGGGCAACTAATGAAAAACTGTTTTTT. It codes for CASSFSYRATNEKLFF. The rearrangement links TRBV6-5 to TRBJ1-4, with D maybe TRBD1 (6 bases). The CDR3 totals 16 residues. Trimming cost V 4 bases and J 0 bases, with 12 bases left between them. In germline, CDR1 is MNHEY, CDR2 SVGAGI.

This clone was seen only a few times. V and J are TRBV19 and TRBJ1-6; 9 bases agree with TRBD1. There are 18 residues in the CDR3. Germline V gives CDR1 LNHDA, CDR2 SQIVND (reference sequence). V lost 4 bases, J lost 10 bases, and 17 bases stayed unmatched. The CDR3 coding sequence is TGTGCCAGTAGTACTACCCACGATCGGGGACAGGGCTTCTCACCCCTCCACTTT. Protein sequence: CASSTTHDRGQGFSPLHF.

CDR3 DNA: TGTGCCAGTAGACCGACCACACAGGCGAATTACGAGCAGTACTTC. The encoded protein is CASRPTTQANYEQYF. The rearrangement uses TRBV19 and TRBJ2-7; perhaps TRBD1 as D (5 bases). V was cut by 6 bases and J by 4 bases, with 19 bases left in between. Germline V CDR1 and CDR2: LNHDA, SQIVND (reference sequence). The CDR3 runs 15 residues.

The rearrangement uses TRBV11-2 and TRBJ2-7; 10 bases are shared with TRBD1. Per germline, CDR1 SGHAT and CDR2 FQNNGV. The CDR3 covers 16 residues. Unmatched junction bases numbered 13, after V lost 5 bases and J lost 6 bases. The CDR3 is CASSSFDRTGGREQYF. CDR3 sequence (DNA): TGTGCCAGCAGCAGTTTCGACCGGACAGGGGGACGCGAGCAGTACTTC.

The CDR3 region has the DNA TGTGCCGTGCCCACGGTTTACAATGAGCAGTTCTTC. It specifies CAVPTVYNEQFF. This sequence joins TRBV24-1 and TRBJ2-1; the D is unclear. V lost 12 bases to trimming and J lost 4 bases, with 12 bases between them. The CDR3 is 12 residues long. Germline V gene data show CDR1 as KGHDR and CDR2 as SFDVKD.

The rearrangement links TRBV30 to TRBJ1-4; 8 positions agree with TRBD1. The germline gives CDR1 GTSNPN, CDR2 SVGIG (reference sequence). The junction had 5 bases not matched to a gene; V was cut back by 7 bases and J by 7 bases. The CDR3 is 12 residues long. CDR3 nucleotides: TGTGCCTTCGGACAGGGCGGTGAAAAACTGTTTTTT. Translated: CAFGQGGEKLFF.

This chain joins TRBV7-6 and TRBJ1-5; TRBD1 matches at 8 bases. The CDR3 runs to 16 residues. After removal of 1 base from V and 6 bases from J, the junction contained 8 bases not matched to a gene. Germline CDR1 SGHVS, CDR2 FNYEAQ. CDR3 nucleotides: TGTGCCAGCAGCTTAGGAGCACAGGGGGGTGGTCAGCCCCAGCATTTT. Its translation is CASSLGAQGGGQPQHF.

The V call is TRBV7-2, the J call TRBJ2-1; D is undetermined. CDR1 and CDR2 (germline): SGHTA, FQGNSA. The CDR3 loop spans 15 amino acids. V lost 6 bases, J lost 5 bases, and 17 bases lay in between. The CDR3 DNA reads as TGTGCCAGCAGTGTAGAAGTTTCTAGAGACAATGAGCAGTTCTTC. Translated: CASSVEVSRDNEQFF.

The rearrangement links TRBV4-2 to TRBJ2-7; maybe TRBD2 (6 bases). The CDR3 totals 15 residues. Germline V CDR1 and CDR2: LGHNA, YNFKEQ. Trimming left V 0 bases short and J 2 bases short, with 11 bases between. The CDR3 loop reads CASSQEGLPTYEQYF. Written as DNA, the CDR3 is TGTGCCAGCAGCCAAGAGGGACTGCCCACCTACGAGCAGTACTTC.

The chain's CDR3 is CASSLVGQGAFEQYF. The CDR3 DNA reads as TGTGCCAGCAGCTTGGTCGGGCAGGGGGCTTTCGAGCAGTACTTC. The rearrangement links TRBV7-8 to TRBJ2-7; 8 nucleotides line up with TRBD1. CDR3 length: 15 residues. Germline values: CDR1 SGHVS, CDR2 FQNEAQ. J was trimmed by 6 bases and V by 3 bases; bases with no gene match: 10.

The chain has TRBV5-1 and TRBJ1-4; TRBD1 matches 9 bases. The CDR3 totals 15 residues. Germline lookup yields CDR1 SGHRS and CDR2 YFSETQ. J gave up 6 bases and V 4 bases, and 7 bases lay outside the gene matches. The CDR3 bases are TGCGCCAGCAGCGTACAGGGGGCCTCTGATGAAAAACTGTTTTTT. Its protein is CASSVQGASDEKLFF.

The J gene is TRBJ1-6, the V gene TRBV11-2; maybe TRBD1 (5 bases). With 5 bases removed from V and 10 bases from J, the gap between germline ends came to 15 bases. Per germline, CDR1 SGHAT and CDR2 FQNNGV. This CDR3 comprises 14 residues. CDR3 protein: CASSPPGVGSPLHF. CDR3 DNA: TGTGCCAGCAGCCCCCCGGGGGTCGGGTCACCCCTCCACTTT.

The genes are TRBV6-5 and TRBJ2-5; TRBD2 matches 8 bases. This CDR3 is 15 amino acids long. Germline V gene data show CDR1 as MNHEY and CDR2 as SVGAGI. V trimming: 6 bases; J trimming: 4 bases; junction bases outside the gene matches: 10. CDR3 protein: CASSIAGGGGETQYF. The CDR3, as DNA: TGTGCCAGCAGCATCGCGGGGGGCGGGGGAGAGACCCAGTACTTC.

The gene calls are TRBV7-9 and TRBJ1-5; TRBD1 matches at 7 bases. With 5 bases clipped from V and 4 bases from J, the junction kept 5 bases outside the gene matches. The CDR3 spans 14 residues. Germline-derived CDR1 and CDR2 are SEHNR and FQNEAQ (reference sequence). The CDR3 reads CASSLGTANQPQHF. The CDR3 region has the DNA TGTGCCAGCAGCCTCGGGACAGCTAATCAGCCCCAGCATTTT.

The V call is TRBV9, the J call TRBJ1-1, with TRBD1 matching 7 bases. The V segment lost 4 bases and the J segment 8 bases; nucleotides outside the gene matches: 8. The CDR3 sequence is 13 residues long. Germline values: CDR1 SGDLS, CDR2 YYNGEE. As DNA, the CDR3 is TGTGCCAGCAGCATGACAGGGAGCGGGGAAGCTTTCTTT. It codes for CASSMTGSGEAFF. Based on the CDR3 plus reference TRBV9 and TRBJ1-1, the full variable domain is DSGVTQTPKHLITATGQRVTLRCSPRSGDLSVYWYQQSLDQGLQFLIQYYNGEERAKGNILERFSAQQFPDLHSELNLSSLELGDSALYFCASSMTGSGEAFFGQGTRLTVV.

V is TRBV2 and J is TRBJ1-3; possible D gene TRBD1, 6 bases. The germline gives CDR1 SNHLY, CDR2 FYNNEI. CDR3 length equals 13 residues. Trimming cost V 6 bases and J 4 bases, with 10 bases left between them. CDR3 loop: CASSPDRGNTIYF. The CDR3 nucleotides read TGTGCCAGCAGCCCGGACAGAGGAAACACCATATATTTT.

CDR3 in amino acids: CASSYREYEQYF. CDR3 bases: TGTGCCAGCAGTTACAGGGAGTACGAGCAGTACTTC. The rearrangement joins TRBV6-2 or TRBV6-3 to TRBJ2-7; a weak D match, TRBD2 (5 bases). Germline-derived CDR1 and CDR2 are MNHEY and SVGEGT. Deletions cut 2 bases from V and 4 bases from J, with 6 bases between. This CDR3 has 12 residues.

The gene calls are TRBV29-1 and TRBJ2-7, with D possibly being TRBD2 (6 bases). V was shortened by 7 bases and J by 7 bases, with 17 bases between the two germline ends. This CDR3 has 12 residues. Germline V gene data show CDR1 as SQVTM and CDR2 as ANQGSEA. In DNA, the CDR3 is TGCAGCGCGGGAGAGGTGCCGGGGGAGCAGTACTTC. Translated: CSAGEVPGEQYF.

This sequence joins TRBV7-8 and TRBJ1-4, with D perhaps matching TRBD1 (5 bases). The CDR3 spans 14 residues. Germline CDR1 is SGHVS and CDR2 is FQNEAQ. The ends were cut back, 5 bases at V and 7 bases at J, with 14 bases in the middle. The CDR3 nucleotides are TGTGCCAGCAGCCCTGGGGGAGGGATTGAAAAACTGTTTTTT. Protein: CASSPGGGIEKLFF.

The genes are TRBV19 and TRBJ1-1, with D unclear. Trimming stripped 5 bases from V and 1 base from J, with 2 bases between. Germline lookup yields CDR1 LNHDA and CDR2 SQIVND (reference sequence). This CDR3 has 11 amino acids. The CDR3 sequence is CASSQNTEAFF. In DNA form, the CDR3 reads TGTGCCAGTAGTCAGAACACTGAAGCTTTCTTT.

As to this clone: A read error may account for a junction end that differs from germline. The chain uses TRBV12-3 or TRBV12-4 and TRBJ2-7; D gene uncertain. The CDR3 has 13 amino acids. The CDR3 DNA follows: TGTGCCAGCAGTTTAGCTGAGTCCTTCGAGCAGTACTTC. Translation: CASSLAESFEQYF.

The CDR3 here is CASSPGTENTGELFF. CDR3 in DNA: TGTGCCAGCAGTCCCGGGACTGAGAACACCGGGGAGCTGTTTTTT. The chain is built from TRBV6-5 and TRBJ2-2, with D possibly TRBD2 on 6 matching bases. Trimming pared 5 bases from V and 1 base from J, leaving 11 bases between. Per germline, CDR1 MNHEY and CDR2 SVGAGI. The CDR3 extends over 15 amino acids.

The chain links TRBV11-3 to TRBJ2-7, with a weak D call TRBD2 (5 bases). The CDR3 runs to 15 residues. Between the trimmed V and J ends, which lost 1 base and 3 bases, there was a span of 13 bases. The germline gives CDR1 SGHNT, CDR2 YENEEA. The CDR3 DNA follows: TGTGCCAGCAGCTTAGTGCCCGAGGGCTACTACGAGCAGTACTTC. Protein: CASSLVPEGYYEQYF.

This chain joins TRBV4-3 and TRBJ2-2; D is undetermined. Trimming took 1 base from V and 5 from J, leaving 14 bases between them. This CDR3 contains 16 residues. CDR1 LGHNA and CDR2 YSLEER come from the germline V gene. The CDR3 DNA reads TGCGCCAGCAGCCAAGCTCCTTGGAGTGAAACCGGGGAGCTGTTTTTT. Amino acid sequence: CASSQAPWSETGELFF.

The J gene is TRBJ1-2, the V gene TRBV19, with 7 bases lining up with TRBD1. Trimming at V came to 4 bases and at J to 0 bases, leaving 5 bases not matched to a gene. Per germline, CDR1 LNHDA and CDR2 SQIVND (reference sequence). This CDR3 contains 15 residues. The CDR3, as DNA: TGTGCCAGTAGTACGTGGACAGGCTCTAACTATGGCTACACCTTC. This encodes CASSTWTGSNYGYTF.

The J gene is TRBJ1-1, the V gene TRBV6-2 or TRBV6-3; 8 bases fit TRBD1. V shed 6 bases and J 1 base; nucleotides not matched to a gene: 7. The germline gives CDR1 MNHEY, CDR2 SVGEGT. CDR3 size: 15 residues. The CDR3 DNA reads as TGTGCCAGCAGCCTCCTAGGGACAGGGAACACTGAAGCTTTCTTT. Amino acid sequence: CASSLLGTGNTEAFF.

The chain joins TRBV18 to TRBJ2-7, with D possibly being TRBD1 (6 bases). Germline V gene sequence: CDR1 KGHSH, CDR2 LQKENI. The CDR3 is made up of 15 amino acids. Trimming stripped 3 bases from V and 0 bases from J, with 12 bases between. Written as DNA, the CDR3 is TGTGCCAGCTCACCCCAGGGGATAGGCTCCTACGAGCAGTACTTC. Amino acids: CASSPQGIGSYEQYF. Based on the CDR3 plus reference TRBV18 and TRBJ2-7, the full variable domain is NAGVMQNPRHLVRRRGQEARLRCSPMKGHSHVYWYRQLPEEGLKFMVYLQKENIIDESGMPKERFSAEFPKEGPSILRIQQVVRGDSAAYFCASSPQGIGSYEQYFGPGTRLTVT.